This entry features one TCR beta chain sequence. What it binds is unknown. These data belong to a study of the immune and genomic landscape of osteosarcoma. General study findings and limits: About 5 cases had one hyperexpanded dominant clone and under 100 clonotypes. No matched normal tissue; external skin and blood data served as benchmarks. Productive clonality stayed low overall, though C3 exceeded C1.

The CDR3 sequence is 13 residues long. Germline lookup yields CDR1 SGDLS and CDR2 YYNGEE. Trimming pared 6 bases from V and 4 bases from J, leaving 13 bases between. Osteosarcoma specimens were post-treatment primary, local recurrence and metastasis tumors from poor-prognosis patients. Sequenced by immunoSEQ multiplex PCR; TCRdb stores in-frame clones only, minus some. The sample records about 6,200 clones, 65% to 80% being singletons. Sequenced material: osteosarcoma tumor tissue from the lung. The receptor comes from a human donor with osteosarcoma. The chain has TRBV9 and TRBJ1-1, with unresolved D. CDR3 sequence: CASNSLGSTEAFF. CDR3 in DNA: TGTGCCAGCAACTCCCTGGGGAGCACTGAAGCTTTCTTT.